These T cell receptor beta chains were read from a single sample in a study of cytomegalovirus exposure and HLA in healthy donors. The repertoire was sequenced with immunoSEQ multiplex PCR; TCRdb's copy has only in-frame clones and lacks some. The sample yields 95,000 to 150,000 clones, of which the top ten take up roughly 4%. The material sequenced was PBMCs. The receptor set was obtained from a man younger than 35 in good health and CMV-seronegative. The conserved cysteine and the conserved F or W are not part of the CDR3 here.

CDR3: ASSDSRQAADTQY
V: TRBV25-1

CDR3: ASSLLTRGTGELF
V: TRBV7-8

CDR3: ASSFYNRGQRYEQY
V: TRBV27

CDR3: ASSLIRSGGPETQY
V: TRBV27

CDR3: ASSQPFQGPEAF
V: TRBV4-1

CDR3: ASSLELGAVEAF
V: TRBV5-1

CDR3: ASSLKYYNEQF
V: TRBV5-8

CDR3: ASDRSGVVYEQY
V: TRBV28

CDR3: AISEDGAGAPNTGELF
V: TRBV10-3

CDR3: ASSYTLPGPGQPQH
V: TRBV5-5

CDR3: ASSLGPNYEQY
V: TRBV11-1